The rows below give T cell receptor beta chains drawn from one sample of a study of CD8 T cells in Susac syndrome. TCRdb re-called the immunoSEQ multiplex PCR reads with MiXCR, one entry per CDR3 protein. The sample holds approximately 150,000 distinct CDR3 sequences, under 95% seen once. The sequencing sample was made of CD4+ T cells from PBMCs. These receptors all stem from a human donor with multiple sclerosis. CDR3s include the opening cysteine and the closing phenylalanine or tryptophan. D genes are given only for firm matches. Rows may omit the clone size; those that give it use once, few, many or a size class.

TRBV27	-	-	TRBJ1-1	CATKTMRDKEAFF	TGTGCCACCAAAACAATGAGGGACAAGGAAGCTTTCTTT
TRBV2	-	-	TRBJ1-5	CASSVERGFQPQHF	TGTGCCAGCAGTGTTGAAAGGGGCTTTCAGCCCCAGCATTTT
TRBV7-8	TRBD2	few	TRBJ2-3	CASSPRAGGSSTDTQYF	TGTGCCAGCAGCCCAAGAGCGGGAGGAAGCAGCACAGATACGCAGTATTTT
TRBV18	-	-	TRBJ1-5	CASSPGGTNQPQHF	TGTGCCAGCTCACCGGGAGGGACAAATCAGCCCCAGCATTTT
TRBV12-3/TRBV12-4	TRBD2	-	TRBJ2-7	CASRVGLAGGYEQYF	TGTGCCAGCAGGGTTGGACTAGCGGGAGGGTACGAGCAGTACTTC
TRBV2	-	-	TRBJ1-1	CASRTKEAEAFF	TGTGCCAGCAGGACGAAGGAGGCTGAAGCTTTCTTT
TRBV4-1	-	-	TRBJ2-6	CASSQNGIGNSRSGANVLTF	TGCGCCAGCAGCCAAAATGGTATCGGGAACAGCCGCTCTGGGGCCAACGTCCTGACTTTC
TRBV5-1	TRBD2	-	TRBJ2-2	CASSPPQAGDTGELFF	TGCGCCAGCAGCCCCCCCCAAGCGGGGGACACCGGGGAGCTGTTTTTT
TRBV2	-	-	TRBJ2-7	CASTGGGRYEQYF	TGTGCCAGCACGGGAGGGGGCAGGTACGAGCAGTACTTC
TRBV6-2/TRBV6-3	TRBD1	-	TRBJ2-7	CASRRSGTGPYEQYF	TGTGCCAGCAGACGTTCCGGGACAGGGCCCTACGAGCAGTACTTC
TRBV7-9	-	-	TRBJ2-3	CASSFTGLTDTQYF	TGTGCCAGCAGCTTCACCGGTTTAACAGATACGCAGTATTTT
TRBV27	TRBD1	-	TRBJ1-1	CASRGSGQGIKTEAFF	TGTGCCAGCAGGGGTTCGGGACAGGGGATAAAGACTGAAGCTTTCTTT
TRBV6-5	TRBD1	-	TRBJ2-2	CASSYRDRGHGGELFF	TGTGCCAGCAGTTACAGGGACAGGGGGCATGGCGGGGAGCTGTTTTTT
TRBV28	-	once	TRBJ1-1	CASMGGANTEAFF	TGTGCCAGCATGGGAGGGGCGAACACTGAAGCTTTCTTT
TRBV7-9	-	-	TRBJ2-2	CASSSPGNTGELFF	TGTGCCAGCAGCTCCCCAGGGAACACCGGGGAGCTGTTTTTT
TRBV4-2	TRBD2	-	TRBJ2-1	CASSQDVAGGFYEQFF	TGTGCCAGCAGCCAAGATGTGGCGGGGGGGTTTTATGAGCAGTTCTTC
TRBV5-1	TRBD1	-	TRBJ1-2	CASSAEGQNYGYTF	TGCGCCAGCAGCGCGGAGGGACAGAACTATGGCTACACCTTC
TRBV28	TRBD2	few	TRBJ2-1	CASSSPSGGANEQFF	TGTGCCAGCAGTTCCCCTAGCGGGGGGGCCAATGAGCAGTTCTTC
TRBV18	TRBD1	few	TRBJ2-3	CASSPDRGTDTQYF	TGTGCCAGCTCACCTGACAGGGGGACAGATACGCAGTATTTT
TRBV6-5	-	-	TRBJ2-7	CASSWRGSYEQYF	TGTGCCAGCAGTTGGCGGGGATCCTACGAGCAGTACTTC
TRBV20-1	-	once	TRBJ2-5	CSASGPGETQYF	TGCAGTGCTTCCGGGCCTGGGGAGACCCAGTACTTC
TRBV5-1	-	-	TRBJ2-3	CASSFEGSDTQYF	TGCGCCAGCAGCTTTGAGGGGTCAGATACGCAGTATTTT
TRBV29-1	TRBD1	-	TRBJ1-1	CSGEGQQNTEAFF	TGCAGCGGGGAGGGACAGCAAAACACTGAAGCTTTCTTT
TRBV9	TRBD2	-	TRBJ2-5	CASSGQGLTKETQYF	TGTGCCAGCAGCGGGCAGGGACTAACCAAAGAGACCCAGTACTTC
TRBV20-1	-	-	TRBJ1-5	CSARDPGVMNQPQHF	TGCAGTGCTAGAGATCCAGGGGTGATGAATCAGCCCCAGCATTTT
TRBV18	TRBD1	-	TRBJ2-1	CASSPGQGGQGEQFF	TGTGCCAGCTCACCGGGACAGGGGGGCCAGGGTGAGCAGTTCTTC
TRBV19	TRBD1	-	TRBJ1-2	CATHREMTGGNGYTF	TGTGCCACCCACCGCGAAATGACAGGGGGCAATGGCTACACCTTC
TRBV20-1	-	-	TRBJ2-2	CSARGGINTGELFF	TGCAGTGCTAGAGGGGGGATTAACACCGGGGAGCTGTTTTTT
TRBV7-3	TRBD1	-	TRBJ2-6	CASSLGDRAGANVLTF	TGTGCCAGCAGCTTAGGGGACAGGGCCGGGGCCAACGTCCTGACTTTC
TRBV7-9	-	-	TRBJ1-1	CASDRGTNTEAFF	TGTGCCAGCGATCGGGGTACGAACACTGAAGCTTTCTTT
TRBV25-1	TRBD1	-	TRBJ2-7	CASSDRTGSEQYF	TGTGCCAGCAGTGACCGGACAGGGAGCGAGCAGTACTTC
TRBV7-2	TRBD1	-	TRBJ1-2	CASSFYRGDYGYTF	TGTGCCAGCAGCTTTTACAGGGGCGACTATGGCTACACCTTC
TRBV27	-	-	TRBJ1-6	CASSLREWASSSPLHF	TGTGCCAGCAGTCTAAGGGAATGGGCAAGTTCATCACCCCTCCACTTT
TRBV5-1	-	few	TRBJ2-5	CASSLGGEETQYF	TGCGCCAGCAGCTTGGGGGGTGAAGAGACCCAGTACTTC
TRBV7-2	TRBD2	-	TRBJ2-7	CASSPWTSGREQYF	TGTGCCAGCAGCCCGTGGACTAGCGGGCGCGAGCAGTACTTC
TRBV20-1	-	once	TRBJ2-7	CSPTGTLTYEQYF	TGCAGTCCCACCGGGACACTTACCTACGAGCAGTACTTC
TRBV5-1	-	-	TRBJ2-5	CASSPSGGPETQYF	TGCGCCAGCAGCCCGAGTGGGGGTCCAGAGACCCAGTACTTC
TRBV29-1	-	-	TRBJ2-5	CSVQEGETQYF	TGCAGCGTACAGGAGGGAGAGACCCAGTACTTC
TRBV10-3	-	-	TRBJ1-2	CAISLEPLLNYGYTF	TGTGCCATCAGTTTAGAACCCCTTCTCAACTATGGCTACACCTTC
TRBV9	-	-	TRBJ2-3	CASSVVADRAGDTQYF	TGTGCCAGCAGCGTAGTTGCGGACAGAGCGGGTGATACGCAGTATTTT
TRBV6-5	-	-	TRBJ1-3	CASSQRGSSGNTIYF	TGTGCCAGCAGCCAACGAGGGTCCTCTGGAAACACCATATATTTT
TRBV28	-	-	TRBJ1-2	CAARGRGRPSGYTF	TGTGCCGCACGGGGGAGGGGAAGACCCAGTGGCTACACCTTC
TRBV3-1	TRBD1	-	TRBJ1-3	CASSQGTGSSGNTIYF	TGTGCCAGCAGCCAAGGGACAGGGAGCTCTGGAAACACCATATATTTT
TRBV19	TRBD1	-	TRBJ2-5	CASSPSEGQGGETQYF	TGTGCCAGTAGTCCTTCCGAAGGACAGGGCGGAGAGACCCAGTACTTC
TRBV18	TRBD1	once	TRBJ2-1	CASSPRTGIEFDEQFF	TGTGCCAGCTCACCGAGGACAGGGATAGAGTTTGATGAGCAGTTCTTC
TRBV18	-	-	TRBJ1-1	CASSPLGGDTEAFF	TGTGCCAGCTCCCCCTTGGGGGGGGACACTGAAGCTTTCTTT
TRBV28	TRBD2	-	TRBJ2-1	CASTSSGYNEQFF	TGTGCCAGCACCTCTAGCGGCTACAATGAGCAGTTCTTC
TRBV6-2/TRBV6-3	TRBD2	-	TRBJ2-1	CASSSPSGRKKFF	TGTGCCAGCAGTTCCCCTAGCGGGAGGAAGAAGTTCTTC
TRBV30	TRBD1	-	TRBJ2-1	CAWGAQGQGWNEQFF	TGTGCCTGGGGGGCCCAGGGACAGGGGTGGAATGAGCAGTTCTTC
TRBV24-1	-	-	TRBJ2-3	CATSDLKRGTDTQYF	TGTGCCACCAGTGACCTCAAAAGGGGCACAGATACGCAGTATTTT
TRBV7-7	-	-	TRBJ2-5	CASSLGDTASETQYF	TGTGCCAGCAGCTTGGGGGACACTGCGTCCGAGACCCAGTACTTC
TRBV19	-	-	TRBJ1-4	CASSIAGPRTNEKLFF	TGTGCCAGTAGTATTGCGGGTCCTCGAACTAATGAAAAACTGTTTTTT
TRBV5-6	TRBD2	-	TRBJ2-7	CASSYFSGGAREQYF	TGTGCCAGCAGCTATTTTAGCGGGGGGGCCCGGGAGCAGTACTTC
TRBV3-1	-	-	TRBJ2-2	CGGQDTNTGELFF	TGTGGGGGGCAGGATACGAACACCGGGGAGCTGTTTTTT
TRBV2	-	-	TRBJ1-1	CASREWVNTEAFF	TGTGCCAGCCGGGAGTGGGTCAACACTGAAGCTTTCTTT
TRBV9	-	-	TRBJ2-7	CASSPQGNEQYF	TGTGCCAGCAGCCCCCAGGGGAACGAGCAGTACTTC
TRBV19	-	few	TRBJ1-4	CASKGGATNEKLFF	TGTGCCAGCAAGGGCGGTGCAACTAATGAAAAACTGTTTTTT